This TCR beta chain came from a study of T-cell memory formation after mild COVID-19. Findings of the study overall: Most CD4+ clones that shrank were in CM and EM, while CD8+ ones turned up in EMRA. Researchers found some responding clones in pre-infection memory, a sign that cross-reactive memory joined.

A 5'RACE reaction primed in the constant segment made cDNA libraries of TCR alpha and TCR beta, and these carried sample barcodes and UMIs. TCRdb redid the calling of the 5' RACE reads with MiXCR, one entry per CDR3 protein. The sample comprises around 440,000 distinct CDR3 sequences, about 18% of which are singletons, and about 12% rests with the top ten. A remark on this clonotype: Its antigen remains unknown.

The germline V gene has CDR1 GTSNPN and CDR2 SVGIG (reference sequence). V dropped 1 base and J dropped 0 bases, with 15 bases sitting between them. There are 16 residues in the CDR3. This chain links TRBV30 with TRBJ1-2, with a tentative D call TRBD1 (5 bases). The TCR originated in an adult woman who had mild COVID-19 (a few samples of this study predate the infection). Cell type and time point are not known. The specimen sequenced was PBMCs or a T cell subset sorted from them (not recorded which). CDR3 nucleotides: TGTGCCTGGAGTGCTACAGGATGGGGCTCTAACTATGGCTACACCTTC. This translates into CAWSATGWGSNYGYTF.